This record covers a single T cell receptor (beta chain). Its antigen remains unknown. The PCR contained 60 Vbeta and 13 Jbeta primers. Generated by immunoSEQ multiplex PCR, the TCRdb table keeps only in-frame clones and is missing some. Of about 130,000 clones listed, roughly four fifths are singletons. The data belong to a study of cytomegalovirus exposure and HLA in healthy donors. Overall study findings and caveats: Reported findings show TCR beta sequences accurately forecast HLA-A and HLA-B alleles in most subjects. Clonal expansion, a later analysis showed, was greater in HLA-associated TCR beta chains than in equally common others. Three CMV-associated chains proved CMV antigen-specific in vitro.

Germline CDR1 MGHRA, CDR2 YSYEKL. The V end lost 2 bases, the J end lost 0 bases, and 13 bases lay between the germline ends. CDR3 length: 16 amino acids. The sequence was obtained from a boy younger than 10 in good health and CMV-seronegative. The J gene is TRBJ1-1, the V gene TRBV4-1, with D possibly TRBD1 on 6 matching bases. Sequences were obtained from PBMCs. The CDR3 is CASSQLMGDMNTEAFF. The CDR3 nucleotides read TGCGCCAGCAGCCAATTGATGGGGGACATGAACACTGAAGCTTTCTTT.